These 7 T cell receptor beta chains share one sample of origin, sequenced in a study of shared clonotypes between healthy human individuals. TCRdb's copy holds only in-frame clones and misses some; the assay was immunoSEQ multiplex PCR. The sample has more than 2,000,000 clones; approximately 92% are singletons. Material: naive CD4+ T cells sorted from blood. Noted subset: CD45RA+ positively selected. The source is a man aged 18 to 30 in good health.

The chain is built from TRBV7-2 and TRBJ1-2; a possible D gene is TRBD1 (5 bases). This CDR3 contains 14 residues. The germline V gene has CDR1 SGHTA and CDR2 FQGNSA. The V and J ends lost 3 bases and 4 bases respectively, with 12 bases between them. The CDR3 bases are TGTGCCAGCAGCTTCGAGACAGCCACCTATGGCTACACCTTC. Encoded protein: CASSFETATYGYTF.

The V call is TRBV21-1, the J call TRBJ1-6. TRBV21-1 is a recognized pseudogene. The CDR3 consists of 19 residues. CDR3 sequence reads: CASPLPDRPCSSYNSPLHF. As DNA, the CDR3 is TGTGCCAGCCCCTTGCCCGATCGCCCTTGTAGCTCCTATAATTCACCCCTCCACTTT.

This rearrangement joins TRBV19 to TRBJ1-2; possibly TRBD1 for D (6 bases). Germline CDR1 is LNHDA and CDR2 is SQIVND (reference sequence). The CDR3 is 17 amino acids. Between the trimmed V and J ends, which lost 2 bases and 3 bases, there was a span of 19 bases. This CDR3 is CASSISGQQGVYYGYTF. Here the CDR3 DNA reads TGTGCCAGTAGTATAAGTGGTCAACAGGGAGTTTACTATGGCTACACCTTC.

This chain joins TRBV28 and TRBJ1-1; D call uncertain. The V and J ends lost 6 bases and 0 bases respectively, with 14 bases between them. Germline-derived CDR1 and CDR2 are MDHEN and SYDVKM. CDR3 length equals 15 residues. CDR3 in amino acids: CASRNTEGLNTEAFF. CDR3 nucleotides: TGTGCCAGCAGAAACACGGAGGGCTTGAACACTGAAGCTTTCTTT.

CDR3: CASSREENYEQYF. The CDR3 DNA follows: TGCGCCAGCAGCCGAGAGGAGAACTACGAGCAGTACTTC. The rearrangement uses TRBV4-1 and TRBJ2-7; no firm D call. Germline lookup yields CDR1 MGHRA and CDR2 YSYEKL. V gave up 4 bases and J gave up 3 bases, with 10 bases separating them. This CDR3 comprises 13 residues.

This CDR3 is CASSYSRYGELFF. DNA of the CDR3: TGTGCCAGCAGTTACTCTAGATACGGGGAGCTGTTTTTT. The J gene is TRBJ2-2, the V gene TRBV6-5; D remains unclear. With 0 bases removed from V and 7 bases from J, the gap between germline ends came to 6 bases. The CDR3 sequence is 13 residues long. CDR1 and CDR2 from the germline V gene are MNHEY and SVGAGI.

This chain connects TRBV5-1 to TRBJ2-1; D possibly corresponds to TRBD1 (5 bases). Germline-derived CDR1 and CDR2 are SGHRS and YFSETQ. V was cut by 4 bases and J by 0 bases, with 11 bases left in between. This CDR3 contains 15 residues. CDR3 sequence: CASSADSRSYNEQFF. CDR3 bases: TGCGCCAGCAGCGCAGACAGCCGCTCCTACAATGAGCAGTTCTTC.